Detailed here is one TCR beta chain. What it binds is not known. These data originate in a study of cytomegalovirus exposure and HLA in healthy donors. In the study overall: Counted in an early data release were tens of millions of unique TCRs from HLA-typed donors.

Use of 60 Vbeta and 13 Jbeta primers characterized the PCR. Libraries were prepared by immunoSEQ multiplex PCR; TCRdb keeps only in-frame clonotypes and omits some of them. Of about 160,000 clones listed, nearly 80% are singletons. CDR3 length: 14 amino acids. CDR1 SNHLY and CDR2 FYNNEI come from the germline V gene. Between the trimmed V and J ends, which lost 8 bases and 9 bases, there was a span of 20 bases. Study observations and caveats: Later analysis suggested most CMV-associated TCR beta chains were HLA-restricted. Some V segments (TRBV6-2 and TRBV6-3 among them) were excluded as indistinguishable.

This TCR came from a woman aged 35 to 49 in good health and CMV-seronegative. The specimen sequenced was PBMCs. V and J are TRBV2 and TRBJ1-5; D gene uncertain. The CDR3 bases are TGTGCCAGCTCTCAGGTGTCTAACGATCGGCCCCAGCATTTT. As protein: CASSQVSNDRPQHF.